One and the same sample provided the 20 T cell receptor beta chains below, sequenced in a study of post-analysis software for immune sequencing data. The study, taken as a whole, reports: The five TRBV segments detected at higher frequency in patients than in controls included TRBV5-6, TRBV5-1 and TRBV20-1.

Prepared libraries of TCR beta cDNA carried unique molecular identifiers. TCRdb re-called the PCR reads with MiXCR, one entry per CDR3 protein. This table holds hundreds of thousands of distinct CDR3 sequences, 25% to 30% found once. These receptors have no identified antigens. Sequenced material: blood. Every receptor here comes from a girl aged 5 to 17 with multiple sclerosis.

This chain connects TRBV12-3 or TRBV12-4 to TRBJ1-1; D is unclear. This CDR3 comprises 13 residues. V was cut by 6 bases and J by 4 bases, with 12 bases left in between. DNA of the CDR3: TGTGCCAGCAGCCAGACCGCGATCACTGAAGCTTTCTTT. Its translation is CASSQTAITEAFF.

The chain combines TRBV19 with TRBJ2-5; 9 nucleotides agree with TRBD1. J was trimmed by 4 bases and V by 5 bases; bases with no gene match: 5. The CDR3 sequence is 14 residues long. CDR1 is LNHDA and CDR2 is SQIVND in the germline V gene (reference sequence). The CDR3 spells CASSRTGEGETQYF. Here the CDR3 DNA reads TGTGCCAGTAGTCGGACAGGGGAGGGAGAGACCCAGTACTTC.

This clonotype was seen at least ten times. V and J are TRBV5-4 and TRBJ2-5; D gene uncertain. The CDR3 totals 14 residues. The V gene lost 0 bases and the J gene lost 0 bases, with 6 bases spanning the gap. CDR1 and CDR2 (germline): SGHNT, YYREEE (reference sequence). The CDR3 loop is CASSLGPNQETQYF. CDR3 bases: TGTGCCAGCAGCTTGGGTCCTAACCAAGAGACCCAGTACTTC.

The CDR3 nucleotides are TGCAGTGCTAGTTTCGCTAAGGGGGCCAACGTCCTGACTTTC. It translates to CSASFAKGANVLTF. The chain carries TRBV20-1 and TRBJ2-6; D is undetermined. The CDR3 loop spans 14 amino acids. V gave up 3 bases and J gave up 4 bases, with 10 bases separating them. The germline CDR1 and CDR2 sequences are DFQATT and SNEGSKA (reference sequence).

This clonotype appeared a few times. In DNA, the CDR3 is TGTGCCAGCAGTTTCTGGATAGCGGGAGCTAGTGAGCAGTTCTTC. This translates into CASSFWIAGASEQFF. The chain links TRBV28 to TRBJ2-1, with 9 bases matching TRBD2. Germline-derived CDR1 and CDR2 are MDHEN and SYDVKM. This CDR3 comprises 15 residues. V trimming: 3 bases; J trimming: 9 bases; junction bases outside the gene matches: 9.

V gene TRBV12-3 or TRBV12-4 combines with J gene TRBJ2-1; D perhaps matches TRBD1 (6 bases). The length of the CDR3 is 13 residues. V shed 3 bases and J shed 9 bases, with 12 bases lying between them. CDR3 in DNA: TGTGCCAGCAGTTTCACAGGGTTCGGTGAGCAGTTCTTC. Translated, it gives CASSFTGFGEQFF.

This chain joins TRBV24-1 and TRBJ2-1; D assignment may be TRBD1 or TRBD2 (5 bases each). The germline V and J ends were trimmed by 9 bases and 7 bases, with 9 bases remaining between them. Germline V gives CDR1 KGHDR, CDR2 SFDVKD. The CDR3 runs 11 residues. The CDR3 region is CATGEGNEQFF. The CDR3 nucleotides read TGTGCCACCGGAGAGGGGAATGAGCAGTTCTTC.

The V gene is TRBV6-6, the J gene TRBJ1-1, with D unresolved. Germline lookup yields CDR1 MNHNY and CDR2 SVGAGI (reference sequence). Trimming took 6 bases from V and 0 from J, leaving 11 bases between them. The CDR3 is 14 residues long. DNA for the CDR3: TGTGCCAGCAGCCGTCAGAGCATGAACACTGAAGCTTTCTTT. It codes for CASSRQSMNTEAFF.

The CDR3 spells CASSYNSNTEAFF. The CDR3 DNA sequence: TGTGCCAGCAGTTACAACAGCAACACTGAAGCTTTCTTT. J is TRBJ1-1 and V is TRBV6-5, with unresolved D. With 2 bases removed from V and 2 bases from J, the gap between germline ends came to 6 bases. Germline CDR1 reads MNHEY; CDR2 reads SVGAGI. There are 13 residues in the CDR3.

This clonotype was observed a few times. The chain joins TRBV12-3 or TRBV12-4 to TRBJ2-4; D not certain. V was clipped by 5 bases and J by 7 bases, with 15 bases between them. The CDR3 totals 14 residues. This CDR3 is CASSPITMGNIQYF. In DNA form, the CDR3 reads TGTGCCAGCAGTCCCATCACAATGGGGAACATTCAGTACTTC.

The chain links TRBV4-1 to TRBJ1-4; D is possibly TRBD1 (6 bases). The germline V and J ends were trimmed by 9 bases and 8 bases, with 22 bases remaining between them. In germline, CDR1 is MGHRA, CDR2 YSYEKL. The CDR3 is 15 residues long. CDR3 bases: TGCGCCAGTGCGCGGGACATCCGTGCGGGGGAAAAACTGTTTTTT. As protein: CASARDIRAGEKLFF.

V usage is TRBV7-9 and J usage is TRBJ2-1; no definite D call. The CDR3 runs to 16 residues. Looked up from germline, CDR1 is SEHNR and CDR2 is FQNEAQ (reference sequence). The germline V and J ends were trimmed by 2 bases and 0 bases, with 11 bases remaining between them. The CDR3 region has the DNA TGTGCCAGCAGCTTAACGACACCTAGCTCCTACAATGAGCAGTTCTTC. This translates into CASSLTTPSSYNEQFF.

CDR3: CSAEAGGLNEQFF. For the CDR3, the DNA is TGCAGTGCAGAAGCGGGGGGGCTGAATGAGCAGTTCTTC. The chain combines TRBV20-1 with TRBJ2-1; the match to TRBD2 covers 10 bases. The CDR3 loop spans 13 amino acids. The junction had 6 bases not matched to a gene; V was cut back by 6 bases and J by 7 bases. The germline gives CDR1 DFQATT, CDR2 SNEGSKA (reference sequence).

V and J are TRBV7-2 and TRBJ2-5; the D is unclear. The CDR3 length is 15 residues. V was trimmed by 8 bases and J by 7 bases, leaving 23 bases between them. CDR1 is SGHTA, CDR2 FQGNSA, per germline. In DNA form, the CDR3 reads TGTGCCAGCGAAACCTCAGAGCCCAGCCCGGGGACCCAGTACTTC. Translated: CASETSEPSPGTQYF.

This clonotype has only a few counts. CDR3 in amino acids: CSVEGGQGFADTQYF. The CDR3 bases are TGCAGCGTTGAAGGGGGACAGGGTTTCGCAGATACGCAGTATTTT. The chain carries TRBV29-1 and TRBJ2-3, with 9 bases aligning to TRBD1. Trimming at V came to 1 base and at J to 4 bases, leaving 6 bases not matched to a gene. The germline V gene has CDR1 SQVTM and CDR2 ANQGSEA. The CDR3 length is 15 residues.

The chain has TRBV7-9 and TRBJ1-1; unclear D gene. The ends were cut back, 1 base at V and 8 bases at J, with 8 bases in the middle. CDR1 and CDR2 from the germline V gene are SEHNR and FQNEAQ (reference sequence). The CDR3 runs 12 residues. CDR3 DNA sequence: TGTGCCAGCAGCTTAGAAGGCGGGGAAGCTTTCTTT. This codes for CASSLEGGEAFF.

A few counts support this clonotype. This chain connects TRBV6-5 to TRBJ2-7; 12 nucleotides agree with TRBD2. The CDR3 contains 18 residues. Germline CDR1 is MNHEY and CDR2 is SVGAGI. The trim removed 2 bases at V and 0 bases at J, leaving 8 bases unmatched. CDR3 nucleotide sequence: TGTGCCAGCAGTTACGTGGCACCGGGACTAGCGGGCTCCTACGAGCAGTACTTC. Translating gives CASSYVAPGLAGSYEQYF.

The chain couples TRBV7-9 to TRBJ2-1, with D possibly being TRBD1 or TRBD2 (6 bases each). Germline assignment: CDR1 SEHNR and CDR2 FQNEAQ (reference sequence). This CDR3 is 14 amino acids long. V was pared by 8 bases and J by 7 bases, with 18 bases between. The CDR3: CASARGERWNEQFF. The CDR3 coding sequence is TGTGCCAGCGCTAGGGGGGAGCGGTGGAATGAGCAGTTCTTC.

This clonotype was counted only a few times. The chain combines TRBV11-2 with TRBJ1-2; D call uncertain. The V gene's germline CDR1 is SGHAT and CDR2 FQNNGV. CDR3 length: 15 amino acids. V lost 4 bases to trimming and J lost 4 bases, with 16 bases between them. The CDR3, as DNA: TGTGCCAGCAGCTCACCGCGGGCAGGCCCCTATGGCTACACCTTC. Its translation is CASSSPRAGPYGYTF.

This clonotype was counted ten times or more. Here the CDR3 DNA reads TGCGCCAGCAGAAATGGACCAAGCACAGATACGCAGTATTTT. This encodes CASRNGPSTDTQYF. The chain combines TRBV5-1 with TRBJ2-3, with no clear D. The V and J ends lost 5 bases and 0 bases respectively, with 10 bases between them. Germline V CDR1 and CDR2: SGHRS, YFSETQ. The CDR3 runs to 14 residues.